These 17 T cell receptor beta chains originate from one sample sequenced in a study of cytomegalovirus exposure and HLA in healthy donors. PCR involved 60 Vbeta and 13 Jbeta primers. Method: immunoSEQ multiplex PCR; TCRdb's copy keeps in-frame clones and lacks some. The sample consists of 150,000 or so clones, around 78% of them appearing once. Specimen: PBMCs. The source is a woman aged 18-29 years in good health and CMV-seronegative.

This chain joins TRBV5-1 and TRBJ2-4, with D perhaps TRBD1 (6 bases). Germline loops: CDR1 SGHRS, CDR2 YFSETQ. The ends were cut back, 7 bases at V and 1 base at J, with 18 bases in the middle. CDR3 length equals 16 residues. The CDR3 nucleotides read TGCGCCAGCCCCCCGTTACGGCAGGGGGCCAAAAACATTCAGTACTTC. Protein sequence: CASPPLRQGAKNIQYF.

The chain couples TRBV18 to TRBJ2-3; 13 positions match TRBD2. Germline V CDR1 and CDR2: KGHSH, LQKENI. The CDR3 consists of 16 residues. The ends lost 3 bases at V and 5 bases at J; junction bases unmatched: 5. The CDR3 DNA reads as TGTGCCAGCTCACCCTCACTAGCGGGAGGGAAAGATACGCAGTATTTT. It codes for CASSPSLAGGKDTQYF.

CDR3 bases: TGTGCCAGCAGCCCAGGGGGAAGCGGGAGAGATACGCAGTATTTT. It specifies CASSPGGSGRDTQYF. The V call is TRBV9, the J call TRBJ2-3; D is possibly TRBD2 (8 bases). This CDR3 contains 15 residues. The germline gives CDR1 SGDLS, CDR2 YYNGEE. Trimming removed 4 bases from V and 5 bases from J, with 17 bases in between.

This chain links TRBV27 with TRBJ1-2; no clear D gene. The CDR3 totals 15 residues. The V and J ends lost 2 bases and 7 bases respectively, with 17 bases between them. Germline V gene lookup returns CDR1 MNHEY and CDR2 SMNVEV (reference sequence). The CDR3 region is CASSLQAGGKGGYTF. The CDR3 DNA sequence: TGTGCCAGCAGTTTACAGGCAGGAGGTAAAGGTGGCTACACCTTC.

The chain uses TRBV4-1 and TRBJ2-5; 9 bases map to TRBD1. The CDR3 is 14 residues long. The V and J ends lost 6 bases and 5 bases, in that order; junction bases with no gene match: 7. CDR1 and CDR2 (germline): MGHRA, YSYEKL. CDR3 nucleotide sequence: TGCGCCAGCAGAGACAGGGGGGTGCAGGAGACCCAGTACTTC. Translated, it gives CASRDRGVQETQYF.

The chain uses TRBV7-9 and TRBJ2-3; 7 nucleotides line up with TRBD1. V was pared by 6 bases and J by 2 bases, with 8 bases of the junction left unmatched. From germline, CDR1 is SEHNR and CDR2 FQNEAQ (reference sequence). This CDR3 has 15 residues. CDR3 coding DNA: TGTGCCAGCAGGAGGGCAGGGGGTCCCACAGATACGCAGTATTTT. Protein sequence: CASRRAGGPTDTQYF.

The CDR3 nucleotides read TGTGCCATCAGCTACGACCTGACCGGGACAGGGATGGATGGTGGCTACACCTTC. The encoded protein is CAISYDLTGTGMDGGYTF. The chain has TRBV10-3 and TRBJ1-2; 9 nucleotides match TRBD1. The CDR3 is made up of 18 amino acids. Germline V gene data show CDR1 as ENHRY and CDR2 as SYGVKD. V shed 6 bases and J 7 bases; nucleotides not matched to a gene: 21.

The CDR3 region is CASSQDRGRLSGANVLTF. The DNA for the CDR3 is TGCGCCAGCAGCCAAGACAGGGGGCGACTCTCTGGGGCCAACGTCCTGACTTTC. This chain joins TRBV4-1 and TRBJ2-6; TRBD1 matches at 8 bases. This CDR3 has 18 residues. Germline assignment: CDR1 MGHRA and CDR2 YSYEKL. V was clipped by 0 bases and J by 0 bases; unmatched bases: 4.

The V and J genes are TRBV4-2 and TRBJ1-1; D is uncertain. CDR1 is LGHNA and CDR2 is YNFKEQ in the germline V gene. V shed 2 bases and J shed 1 base, with 14 bases lying between them. The CDR3 spans 16 residues. Here the CDR3 reads CASSQKAWAANTEAFF. DNA for the CDR3: TGTGCCAGCAGCCAAAAGGCTTGGGCCGCGAACACTGAAGCTTTCTTT.

This clone turned up a few times. This chain connects TRBV6-1 to TRBJ2-7, with 10 bases lining up with TRBD1. Per germline, CDR1 MNHNS and CDR2 SASEGT. The CDR3 extends over 15 amino acids. With V trimmed by 4 bases and J by 1 base, 4 bases remained unmatched. The CDR3 loop reads CASSAWTGGSYEQYV. CDR3 DNA: TGTGCCAGCAGTGCATGGACAGGGGGGTCCTACGAGCAGTACGTC.

This clone was seen a single time. The CDR3 DNA follows: TGCGCCAGCAGCTTAGGGGGCGCGAACTCCTACGAGCAGTACTTC. Its protein is CASSLGGANSYEQYF. The rearrangement links TRBV5-1 to TRBJ2-5; 7 positions match TRBD1. The tail of the sequence fits TRBJ2-7 better, so the J call may be wrong. Germline CDR1 is SGHRS and CDR2 is YFSETQ. CDR3 length equals 15 residues.

The gene calls are TRBV5-1 and TRBJ2-1; TRBD1 might be the D (5 bases). Germline-derived CDR1 and CDR2 are SGHRS and YFSETQ. The V and J ends lost 5 bases and 1 base respectively, with 13 bases between them. CDR3 length equals 15 residues. CDR3 sequence (DNA): TGCGCCAGCAGTGTAAGGGCAGGGTCCTACAATGAGCAGTTCTTC. Its translation: CASSVRAGSYNEQFF.

The V and J genes are TRBV6-1 and TRBJ2-7; TRBD1 matches at 7 bases. CDR1 and CDR2 from the germline V gene are MNHNS and SASEGT. Unmatched junction bases numbered 10, after V lost 5 bases and J lost 3 bases. The CDR3 consists of 15 residues. CDR3 coding DNA: TGTGCCAGCAGTACCACCGGGACAGTAAGCTACGAGCAGTACGTC. Amino acid sequence: CASSTTGTVSYEQYV.

The chain employs TRBV5-6 and TRBJ2-5, with D tentatively TRBD2 (6 bases). The germline gives CDR1 SGHDT, CDR2 YYEEEE. The CDR3 length is 12 residues. V shed 6 bases and J shed 5 bases, with 11 bases lying between them. The DNA for the CDR3 is TGTGCCAGCAACGGAGGGGAGGAGACCCAGTACTTC. Its translation is CASNGGEETQYF.

Only one count was recorded for this clone. This chain uses TRBV2 with TRBJ2-1, with 10 nucleotides matching TRBD1. The CDR3 totals 16 residues. V dropped 0 bases and J dropped 8; count of bases not matched to a gene: 7. Germline CDR1 SNHLY, CDR2 FYNNEI. CDR3 nucleotides: TGTGCCAGCAGTGAAGCGCGAGGGACAGGGGTGCATGAGCAGTTCTTC. Translating gives CASSEARGTGVHEQFF. The full variable domain, in which reference TRBV2 and TRBJ2-1 provide the parts outside the CDR3, is EPEVTQTPSHQVTQMGQEVILRCVPISNHLYFYWYRQILGQKVEFLVSFYNNEISEKSEIFDDQFSVERPDGSNFTLKIRSTKLEDSAMYFCASSEARGTGVHEQFFGPGTRLTVL.

This chain connects TRBV6-5 to TRBJ1-6; D ambiguous. Germline loops: CDR1 MNHEY, CDR2 SVGAGI. Trimming stripped 6 bases from V and 7 bases from J, with 13 bases between. The CDR3 has 14 amino acids. CDR3 in amino acids: CASRLDGINSPLHF. CDR3 DNA: TGTGCCAGCAGGCTTGACGGGATAAATTCACCCCTCCACTTT.

CDR3 protein: CASSLGDRAPGELFF. The DNA of the CDR3 is TGTGCCAGCAGCTTAGGGGACAGGGCACCCGGGGAGCTGTTTTTT. This rearrangement joins TRBV11-2 to TRBJ2-2; 9 nucleotides align to TRBD1. V dropped 1 base and J dropped 6; count of bases not matched to a gene: 3. The CDR3 runs 15 residues. The germline V gene encodes CDR1 SGHAT and CDR2 FQNNGV.